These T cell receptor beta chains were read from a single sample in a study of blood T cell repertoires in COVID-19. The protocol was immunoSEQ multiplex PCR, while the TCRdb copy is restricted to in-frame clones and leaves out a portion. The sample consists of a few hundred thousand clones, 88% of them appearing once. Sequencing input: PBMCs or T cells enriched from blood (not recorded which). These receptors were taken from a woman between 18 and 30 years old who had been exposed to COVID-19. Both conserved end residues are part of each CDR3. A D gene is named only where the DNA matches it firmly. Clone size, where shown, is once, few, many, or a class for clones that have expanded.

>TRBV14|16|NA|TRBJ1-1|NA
TGTGCCAGCAGCCGAGGCGGACATGCCTTGAACACTGAAGCTTTCTTT
CASSRGGHALNTEAFF
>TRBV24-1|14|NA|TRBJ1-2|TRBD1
TGTGCCACCAGGGGGGCAGGGGGCAGGGATGGCTACACCTTC
CATRGAGGRDGYTF
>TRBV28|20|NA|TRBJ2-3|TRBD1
TGTGCCAGCAGCTTCCACATCGGAACACGACAGGGGGCCAGCACAGATACGCAGTATTTT
CASSFHIGTRQGASTDTQYF
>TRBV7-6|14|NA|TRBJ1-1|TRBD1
TGTGCCAGCAGCTTTCAGACAGGGGTCACTGAAGCTTTCTTT
CASSFQTGVTEAFF
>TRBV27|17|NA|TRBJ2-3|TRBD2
TGTGCCACCCAACTAGCGGGAGGGCTCGGTAGTCCAGATACGCAGTATTTT
CATQLAGGLGSPDTQYF
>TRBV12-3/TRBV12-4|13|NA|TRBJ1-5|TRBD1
TGTGCCAGCAGTTTCTTTAGGGACAGTCCCCAGCATTTT
CASSFFRDSPQHF
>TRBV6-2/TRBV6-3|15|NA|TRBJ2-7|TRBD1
TGTGCCAGCAGTCACTCGGGACAGAGGACGGGGGAGCAGTACTTC
CASSHSGQRTGEQYF
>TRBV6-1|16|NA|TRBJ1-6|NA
TGTGCCAGCAGTGATGACAGGAGTAGGCGTGGTTCACCCCTCCACTTT
CASSDDRSRRGSPLHF
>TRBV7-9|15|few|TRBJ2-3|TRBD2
TGTGCCAGCAGCCCTACGGGACTAGCAACAGATACGCAGTATTTT
CASSPTGLATDTQYF
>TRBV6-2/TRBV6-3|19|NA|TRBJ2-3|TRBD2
TGTGCCAGCAGTTACAGCACTAGCGGGGGGGCCGGAAGCACAGATACGCAGTATTTT
CASSYSTSGGAGSTDTQYF
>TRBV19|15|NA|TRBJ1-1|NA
TGTGCCAGTAGTATAGATGATACAGGTGGCACTGAAGCTTTCTTT
CASSIDDTGGTEAFF
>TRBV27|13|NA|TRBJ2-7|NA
TGTGCCAGCAGTCTGCGGGACTCCTACGAGCAGTACTTC
CASSLRDSYEQYF
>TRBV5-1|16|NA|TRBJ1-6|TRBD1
TGCGCCAGCAGCTTGGGACAGGGCGGACGGTTTTCGGCCCTCCACTTT
CASSLGQGGRFSALHF
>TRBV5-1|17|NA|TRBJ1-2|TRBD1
TGCGCCAGCAGCTTGGTCGCAGGGGGTGCTACTAACTATGGCTACACCTTC
CASSLVAGGATNYGYTF